This T cell receptor beta chain appears in the sequencing data of a study of control samples from healthy donors and cancer patients. Some clones are missing from TCRdb's copy, which holds only in-frame ones; the method was immunoSEQ multiplex PCR. The sample includes around 51,000 clones, about nine tenths seen only once; the top ten take under 45%. CDR1 SNHLY and CDR2 FYNNEI come from the germline V gene. The length of the CDR3 is 15 residues. V was shortened by 7 bases and J by 5 bases, with 18 bases between the two germline ends. The sequence came from a man between 50 and 59 years old with head and neck cancer. The chain couples TRBV2 to TRBJ1-5; D perhaps matches TRBD1 (5 bases). The specimen sequenced was PBMCs. CDR3 coding DNA: TGTGCCAGCAAATCCGCAGGGCGTATTGATCAGCCCCAGCATTTT. This codes for CASKSAGRIDQPQHF. The entire variable domain, with the rest obtained from reference TRBV2 and TRBJ1-5, is as follows: EPEVTQTPSHQVTQMGQEVILRCVPISNHLYFYWYRQILGQKVEFLVSFYNNEISEKSEIFDDQFSVERPDGSNFTLKIRSTKLEDSAMYFCASKSAGRIDQPQHFGDGTRLSIL.